This T cell receptor beta chain was retrieved from a study of regulatory T cells in long-lasting Graves disease. HTBI primers from iRepertoire and Arm-PCR of CDR3 regions yielded the TCR beta libraries. Per the study methods: Segment identification across samples yielded around 61 TRBV and 13 to 15 TRBJ segments. TCRdb re-analysed the multiplex PCR reads in MiXCR, keeping a single row per CDR3 protein. The V and J calls, along with clone size, are taken from TCRdb and not from the paper's own processing. The sample contains some 470,000 distinct CDR3 sequences, 20% to 25% of which appear only once. Whole-study findings and limits: Relative to new patients (around 1,000), persistent patients exhibited greater sharing of public clonotypes (over 2,500). Repertoires from persistent disease leaned toward TRBV28, TRBJ1-2 and TRBJ2-5.

This clonotype was recorded a few times. Antigen: not known. The time point was: persistent/refractory GD, antithyroid drugs over 5 years with positive TRAb. The TCR library used RNA extracted from PBMCs. The CDR3 is 17 residues long. Trimming removed 1 base at V and 7 bases at J, with 23 bases between. The receptor's source is a female donor with Graves disease. Specimen: peripheral blood mononuclear cells (PBMCs), collected when the disease was refractory, from a patient treated with antithyroid drugs. The chain uses TRBV12-3 or TRBV12-4 and TRBJ2-7; D gene unclear. The CDR3 reads CASSLEVVSGRHGEQYF. Here the CDR3 DNA reads TGTGCCAGCAGTTTAGAGGTCGTGAGTGGAAGGCATGGGGAGCAGTACTTC.